The clone carrying this T cell receptor (beta chain) was observed many times. Trimming took 1 base from V and 2 from J, leaving 7 bases between them. This CDR3 is 13 amino acids long. Germline V gene sequence: CDR1 SQVTM, CDR2 ANQGSEA. This record comes from a study of identical twins. One entry per CDR3 protein, called by TCRdb with MiXCR from the 5' RACE reads. The data contain around 690,000 distinct CDR3 sequences, about 20% of them seen just once; the ten biggest clones take up 4% to 5.5%. These same data were also listed under a study on T cells expressing NK-cell markers. From that report: The authors sequenced eight donors, of whom seven were HCMV-seropositive and one was seronegative.

The chain uses TRBV29-1 and TRBJ2-3; no reliable D call. This clonotype was obtained from a woman between 18 and 29 years old in good health. The specimen sequenced was PBMCs. The CDR3 reads CSVEGRNTDTQYF. The CDR3 DNA reads TGCAGCGTTGAAGGCAGAAACACAGATACGCAGTATTTT.